Presented here are 8 T cell receptor beta chains from one specimen sequenced in a study of cytomegalovirus exposure and HLA in healthy donors. Generated by immunoSEQ multiplex PCR, the TCRdb table keeps only in-frame clones and is missing some. The table records 65,000 to 80,000 clones, 94% of them present only once. Material for sequencing was PBMCs. These receptors originate from a woman aged 18-30 years in good health and CMV-seropositive.

Points on this clone: At the DNA level, this CDR3 is encoded by other sequences in the same sample as well. V is TRBV19 and J is TRBJ1-1; D gene uncertain. Per germline, CDR1 LNHDA and CDR2 SQIVND (reference sequence). The germline V and J ends were trimmed by 2 bases and 2 bases, with 6 bases remaining between them. This CDR3 is built from 13 residues. The CDR3 sequence: CASSITANTEAFF. The DNA of the CDR3 is TGTGCCAGTAGTATAACAGCTAACACTGAAGCTTTCTTT.

J is TRBJ1-2 and V is TRBV10-1, with D possibly TRBD1 on 6 matching bases. This CDR3 region has 13 residues. Germline V gene lookup returns CDR1 WNHNN and CDR2 SYGVQD (reference sequence). Trimming took off 9 bases at V and 3 bases at J, with 14 bases between the two ends. The DNA of the CDR3 is TGCGCCAGTTCCCAGGGGTTGTACTATGGCTACACCTTC. This codes for CASSQGLYYGYTF.

This chain connects TRBV19 to TRBJ1-5; 8 nucleotides align to TRBD1. V lost 9 bases, J lost 5 bases, and 6 bases stayed unmatched. This CDR3 region has 13 residues. Germline lookup yields CDR1 LNHDA and CDR2 SQIVND (reference sequence). CDR3: CASRTGFYQPQHF. The DNA of the CDR3 is TGTGCCAGCCGGACAGGGTTCTATCAGCCCCAGCATTTT.

This sequence joins TRBV12-5 and TRBJ1-1; 10 bases align to TRBD1. CDR1 and CDR2 from the germline V gene are LGHNT and FRNRAP. This CDR3 spans 16 amino acids. Trimming removed 1 base from V and 5 bases from J; junction bases left unmatched: 7. This CDR3 reads CASGLGRTGGRTEAFF. For the CDR3, the DNA is TGTGCTAGTGGTTTGGGCCGGACAGGGGGAAGGACTGAAGCTTTCTTT.

This sequence joins TRBV11-3 and TRBJ1-1; D may be TRBD1 (5 bases). CDR1 is SGHNT and CDR2 is YENEEA in the germline V gene. CDR3 size: 14 residues. Trimming pared 3 bases from V and 3 bases from J, leaving 11 bases between. The DNA of the CDR3 is TGTGCCAGCAGCTTTCGGGGGACCGACACTGAAGCTTTCTTT. It translates to CASSFRGTDTEAFF. Together with reference TRBV11-3 and TRBJ1-1, the CDR3 gives the full variable domain: EAGVVQSPRYKIIEKKQPVAFWCNPISGHNTLYWYLQNLGQGPELLIRYENEEAVDDSQLPKDRFSAERLKGVDSTLKIQPAELGDSAVYLCASSFRGTDTEAFFGQGTRLTVV.

V and J are TRBV15 and TRBJ1-4, with D unclear. The CDR3 covers 15 residues. Germline V gene data show CDR1 as LNHNV and CDR2 as YYDKDF (reference sequence). The V and J ends lost 1 base and 0 bases respectively, with 6 bases between them. CDR3: CATSRGPTTNEKLFF. The CDR3 coding sequence is TGTGCCACCAGCAGAGGCCCTACAACTAATGAAAAACTGTTTTTT.

The genes are TRBV27 and TRBJ2-7; D is undetermined. The V end was cut by 6 bases, the J end by 0 bases, with 9 bases between. The CDR3 is made up of 13 amino acids. Germline V lookup: CDR1 MNHEY, CDR2 SMNVEV (reference sequence). The CDR3: CASRSDHSYEQYF. In DNA form, the CDR3 reads TGTGCCAGCAGAAGCGACCACTCCTACGAGCAGTACTTC.

With regard to this clone: Other nucleotide sequences from this sample produce the same CDR3. The CDR3, as DNA: TGTGCCAGCAGCTTAATCCGGGAGACCCAGTACTTC. Residues: CASSLIRETQYF. The V gene is TRBV13, the J gene TRBJ2-5; D is uncertain. This CDR3 contains 12 residues. Germline CDR1 and CDR2: PRHDT and FYEKMQ (reference sequence). Between the trimmed V and J ends, which lost 2 bases and 5 bases, there was a span of 6 bases.